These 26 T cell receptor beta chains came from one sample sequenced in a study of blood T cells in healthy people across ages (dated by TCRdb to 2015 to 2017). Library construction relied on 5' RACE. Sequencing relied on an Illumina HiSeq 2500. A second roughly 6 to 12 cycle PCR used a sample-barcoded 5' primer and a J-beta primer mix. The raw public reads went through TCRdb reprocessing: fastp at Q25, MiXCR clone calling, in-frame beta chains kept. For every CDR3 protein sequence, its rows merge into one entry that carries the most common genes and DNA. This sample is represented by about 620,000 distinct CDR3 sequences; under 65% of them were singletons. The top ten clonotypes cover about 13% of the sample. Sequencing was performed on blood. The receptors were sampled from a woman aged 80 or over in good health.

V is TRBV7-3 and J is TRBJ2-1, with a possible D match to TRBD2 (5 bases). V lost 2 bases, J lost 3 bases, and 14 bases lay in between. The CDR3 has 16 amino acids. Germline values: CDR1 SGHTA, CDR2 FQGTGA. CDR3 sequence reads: CASSLATTFLYNEQFF. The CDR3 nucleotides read TGTGCCAGCAGCTTAGCGACTACCTTCCTCTACAATGAGCAGTTCTTC.

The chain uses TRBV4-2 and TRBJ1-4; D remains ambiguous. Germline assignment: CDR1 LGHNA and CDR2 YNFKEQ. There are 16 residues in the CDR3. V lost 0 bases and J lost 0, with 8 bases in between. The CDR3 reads CASSQEGSATNEKLFF. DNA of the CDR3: TGTGCCAGCAGCCAAGAGGGGAGCGCAACTAATGAAAAACTGTTTTTT.

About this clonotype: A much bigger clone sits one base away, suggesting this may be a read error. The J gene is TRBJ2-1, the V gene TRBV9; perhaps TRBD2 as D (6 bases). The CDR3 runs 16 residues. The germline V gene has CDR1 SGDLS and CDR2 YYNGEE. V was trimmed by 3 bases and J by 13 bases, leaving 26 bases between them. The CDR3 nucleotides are TGTGCCAGCAGCGGAACTACGGGACTTGGTAGAGAGACCCAGTTCTTC. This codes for CASSGTTGLGRETQFF.

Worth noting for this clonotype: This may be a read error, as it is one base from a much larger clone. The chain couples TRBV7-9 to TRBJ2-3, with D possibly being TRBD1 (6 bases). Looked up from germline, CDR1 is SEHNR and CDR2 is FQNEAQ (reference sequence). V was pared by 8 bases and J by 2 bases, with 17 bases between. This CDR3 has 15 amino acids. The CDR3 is CASGQNAGATDTQYF. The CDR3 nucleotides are TGTGCCAGCGGCCAAAATGCAGGGGCCACAGATACGCAGTATTTT.

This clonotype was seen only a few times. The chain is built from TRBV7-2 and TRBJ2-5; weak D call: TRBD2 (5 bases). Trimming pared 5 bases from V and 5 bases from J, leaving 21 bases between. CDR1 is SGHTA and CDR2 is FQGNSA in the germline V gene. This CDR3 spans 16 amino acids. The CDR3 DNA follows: TGTGCCAGCAGCCCCTCGGGGATAGCTCATAGGGAGACCCAGTACTTC. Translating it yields CASSPSGIAHRETQYF.

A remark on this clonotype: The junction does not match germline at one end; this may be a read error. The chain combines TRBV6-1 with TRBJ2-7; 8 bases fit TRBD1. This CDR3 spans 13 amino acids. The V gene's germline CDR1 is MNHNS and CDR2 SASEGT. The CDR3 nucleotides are TGTGCCTGCAGCGCCGGGACAGGTGGGGAGCAGTACTTC. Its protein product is CACSAGTGGEQYF.

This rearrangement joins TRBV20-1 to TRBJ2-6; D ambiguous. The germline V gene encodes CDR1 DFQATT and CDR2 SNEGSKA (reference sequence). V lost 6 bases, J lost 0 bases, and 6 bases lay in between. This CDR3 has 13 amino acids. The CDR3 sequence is CSAYASGANVLTF. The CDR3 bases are TGCAGTGCATATGCCTCTGGGGCCAACGTCCTGACTTTC.

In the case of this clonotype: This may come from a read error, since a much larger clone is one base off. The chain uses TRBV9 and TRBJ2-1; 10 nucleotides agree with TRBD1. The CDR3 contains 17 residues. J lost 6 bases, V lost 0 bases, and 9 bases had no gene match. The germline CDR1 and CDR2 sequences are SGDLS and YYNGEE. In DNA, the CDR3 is TGTGCCAGCAGCGTAGTTGGCGCTTGGACAGGGGGCAATGAGCAGTTCTTC. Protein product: CASSVVGAWTGGNEQFF.

The chain's CDR3 is CATGLPGRAAFF. CDR3 sequence (DNA): TGTGCCACTGGACTTCCTGGGCGGGCGGCTTTCTTT. The chain uses TRBV28 and TRBJ1-1; D not certain. CDR1 and CDR2 (germline): MDHEN, SYDVKM. The V gene lost 10 bases and the J gene lost 11 bases, with 20 bases spanning the gap. The CDR3 contains 12 residues.

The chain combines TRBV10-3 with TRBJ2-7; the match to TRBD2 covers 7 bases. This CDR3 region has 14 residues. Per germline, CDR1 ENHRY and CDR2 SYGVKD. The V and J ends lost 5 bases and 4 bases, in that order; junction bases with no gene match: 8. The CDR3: CAISPRAGKYEQYF. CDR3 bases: TGTGCCATCAGTCCACGAGCGGGAAAATACGAGCAGTACTTC.

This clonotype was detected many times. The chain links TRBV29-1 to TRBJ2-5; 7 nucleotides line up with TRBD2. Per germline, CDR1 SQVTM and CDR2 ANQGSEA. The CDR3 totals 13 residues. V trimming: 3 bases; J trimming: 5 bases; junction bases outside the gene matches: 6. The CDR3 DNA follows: TGCAGCGTTGATCAAGCGGGACGGGAGACCCAGTACTTC. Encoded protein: CSVDQAGRETQYF. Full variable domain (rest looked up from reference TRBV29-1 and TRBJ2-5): SAVISQKPSRDICQRGTSLTIQCQVDSQVTMMFWYRQQPGQSLTLIATANQGSEATYESGFVIDKFPISRPNLTFSTLTVSNMSPEDSSIYLCSVDQAGRETQYFGPGTRLLVL.

The CDR3, as DNA: TGTGCCAGCAGCGCTCTTTCAAAAAACATTCAGTACTTC. Its translation: CASSALSKNIQYF. The chain recombines TRBV7-9 with TRBJ2-4; D gene unclear. The ends were cut back, 5 bases at V and 4 bases at J, with 9 bases in the middle. This CDR3 contains 13 residues. Germline V gene data show CDR1 as SEHNR and CDR2 as FQNEAQ (reference sequence). Looking up the rest from reference TRBV7-9 and TRBJ2-4 gives the full variable domain: DTGVSQNPRHKITKRGQNVTFRCDPISEHNRLYWYRQTLGQGPEFLTYFQNEAQLEKSRLLSDRFSAERPKGSFSTLEIQRTEQGDSAMYLCASSALSKNIQYFGAGTRLSVL.

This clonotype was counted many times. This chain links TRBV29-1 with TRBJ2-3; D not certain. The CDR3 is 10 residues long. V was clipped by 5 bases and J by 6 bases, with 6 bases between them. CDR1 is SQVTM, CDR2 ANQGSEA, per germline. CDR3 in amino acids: CSVLGDTQYF. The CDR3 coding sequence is TGCAGCGTTTTGGGGGATACGCAGTATTTT.

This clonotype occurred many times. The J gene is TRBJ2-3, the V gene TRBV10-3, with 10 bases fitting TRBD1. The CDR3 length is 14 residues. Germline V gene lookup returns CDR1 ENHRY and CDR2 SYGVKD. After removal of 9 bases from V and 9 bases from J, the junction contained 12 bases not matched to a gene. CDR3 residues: CAISGTGEKSTQYF. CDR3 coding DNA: TGTGCCATTTCCGGGACAGGGGAAAAATCGACGCAGTATTTT.

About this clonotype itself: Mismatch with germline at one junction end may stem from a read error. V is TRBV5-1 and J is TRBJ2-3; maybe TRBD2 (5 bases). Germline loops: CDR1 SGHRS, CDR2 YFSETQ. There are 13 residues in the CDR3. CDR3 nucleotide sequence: TGCGTCAGCAGCTCGGACTCGAGAAACACGCAGTATTTT. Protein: CVSSSDSRNTQYF.

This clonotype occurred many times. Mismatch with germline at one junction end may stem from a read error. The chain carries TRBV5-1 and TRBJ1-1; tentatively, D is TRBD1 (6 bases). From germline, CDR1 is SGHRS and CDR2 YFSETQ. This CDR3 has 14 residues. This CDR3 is CASSLEGGNTEAFF. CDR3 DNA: TGTGCCAGCAGCCTAGAGGGGGGGAACACTGAAGCTTTCTTT.

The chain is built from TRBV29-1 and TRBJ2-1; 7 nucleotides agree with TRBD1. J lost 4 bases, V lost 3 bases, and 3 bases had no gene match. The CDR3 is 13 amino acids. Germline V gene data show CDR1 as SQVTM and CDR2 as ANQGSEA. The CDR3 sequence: CSVDWDSYNEQFF. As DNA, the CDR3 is TGCAGCGTTGACTGGGACAGTTACAATGAGCAGTTCTTC.

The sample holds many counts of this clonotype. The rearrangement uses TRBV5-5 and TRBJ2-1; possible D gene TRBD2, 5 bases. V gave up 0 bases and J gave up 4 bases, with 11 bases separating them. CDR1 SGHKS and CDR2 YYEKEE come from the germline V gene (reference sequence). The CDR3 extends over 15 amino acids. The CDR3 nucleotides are TGTGCCAGCAGCTTGGTGGCGGGCCAATACAATGAGCAGTTCTTC. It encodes CASSLVAGQYNEQFF.

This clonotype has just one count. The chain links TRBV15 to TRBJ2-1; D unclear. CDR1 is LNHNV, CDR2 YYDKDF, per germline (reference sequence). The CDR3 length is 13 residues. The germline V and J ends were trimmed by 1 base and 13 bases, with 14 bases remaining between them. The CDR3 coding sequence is TGTGCCACCAGCAGAGGGTACTCAGAGACCCAGTTCTTC. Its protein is CATSRGYSETQFF.

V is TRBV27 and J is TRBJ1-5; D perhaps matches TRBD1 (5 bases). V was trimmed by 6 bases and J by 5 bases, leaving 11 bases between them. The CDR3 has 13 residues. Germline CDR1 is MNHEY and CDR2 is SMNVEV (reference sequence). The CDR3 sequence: CASRGRTYQPQHF. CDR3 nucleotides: TGTGCCAGCAGGGGACGGACATATCAGCCCCAGCATTTT.

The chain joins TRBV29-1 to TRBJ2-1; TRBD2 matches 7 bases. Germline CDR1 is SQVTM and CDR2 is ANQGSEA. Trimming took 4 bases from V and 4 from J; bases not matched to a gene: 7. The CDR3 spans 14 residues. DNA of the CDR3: TGCAGCGTTGTCGGCGGGGGAAGGTACAATGAGCAGTTCTTC. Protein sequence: CSVVGGGRYNEQFF.

The CDR3 bases are TGCAGTGCTAGAGGAGATACAGGGGGAAGGAACATTCAGTACTTC. Its translation is CSARGDTGGRNIQYF. The chain combines TRBV20-1 with TRBJ2-4; the match to TRBD1 covers 8 bases. The CDR3 is made up of 15 amino acids. J lost 7 bases, V lost 1 base, and 9 bases had no gene match. Per the germline V gene, CDR1 is DFQATT and CDR2 is SNEGSKA (reference sequence).

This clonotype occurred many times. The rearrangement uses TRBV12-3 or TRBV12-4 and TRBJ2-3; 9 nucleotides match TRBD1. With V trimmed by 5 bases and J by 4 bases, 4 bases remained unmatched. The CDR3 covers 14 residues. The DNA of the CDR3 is TGTGCCAGCAGTACAGGGGGCCAGCCAGATACGCAGTATTTT. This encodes CASSTGGQPDTQYF.

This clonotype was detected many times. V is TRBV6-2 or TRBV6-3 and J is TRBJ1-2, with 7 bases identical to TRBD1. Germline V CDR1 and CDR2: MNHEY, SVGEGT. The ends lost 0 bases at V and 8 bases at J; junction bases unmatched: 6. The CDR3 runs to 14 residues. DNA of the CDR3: TGTGCCAGCAGTTACTCGGACAGGATCTACGGCTACACCTTC. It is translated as CASSYSDRIYGYTF.

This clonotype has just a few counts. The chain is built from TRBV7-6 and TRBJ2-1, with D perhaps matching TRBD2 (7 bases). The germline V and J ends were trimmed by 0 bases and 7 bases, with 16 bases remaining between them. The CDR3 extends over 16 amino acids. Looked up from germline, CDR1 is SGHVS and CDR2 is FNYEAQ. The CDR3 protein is CASSLAPGGARNEQFF. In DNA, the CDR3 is TGTGCCAGCAGCTTAGCTCCGGGGGGCGCTCGGAATGAGCAGTTCTTC.

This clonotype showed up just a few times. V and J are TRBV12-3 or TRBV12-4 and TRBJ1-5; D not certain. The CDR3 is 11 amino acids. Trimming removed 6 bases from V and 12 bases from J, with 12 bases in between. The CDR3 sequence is CASSSTRNQHF. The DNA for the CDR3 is TGTGCCAGCAGCTCCACCCGTAACCAGCATTTT.